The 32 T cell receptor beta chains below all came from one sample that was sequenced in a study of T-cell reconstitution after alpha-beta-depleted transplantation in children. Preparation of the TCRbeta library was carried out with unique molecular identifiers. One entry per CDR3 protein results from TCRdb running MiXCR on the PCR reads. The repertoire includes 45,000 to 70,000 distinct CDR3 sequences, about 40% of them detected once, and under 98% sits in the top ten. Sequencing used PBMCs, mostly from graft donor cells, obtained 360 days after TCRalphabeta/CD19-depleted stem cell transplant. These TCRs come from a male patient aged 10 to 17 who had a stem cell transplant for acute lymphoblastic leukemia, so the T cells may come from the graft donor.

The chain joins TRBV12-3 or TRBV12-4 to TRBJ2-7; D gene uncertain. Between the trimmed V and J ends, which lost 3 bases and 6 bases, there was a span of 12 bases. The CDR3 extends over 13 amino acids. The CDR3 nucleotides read TGTGCCAGCAGTTTCGCATTTCCTTCCGAGCAGTACTTC. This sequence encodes CASSFAFPSEQYF.

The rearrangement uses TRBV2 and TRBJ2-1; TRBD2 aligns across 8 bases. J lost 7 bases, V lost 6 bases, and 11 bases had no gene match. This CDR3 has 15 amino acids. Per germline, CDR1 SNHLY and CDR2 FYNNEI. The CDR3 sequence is CASSTSGTSINEQFF. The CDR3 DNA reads TGTGCCAGCAGCACTTCCGGGACTAGTATTAATGAGCAGTTCTTC.

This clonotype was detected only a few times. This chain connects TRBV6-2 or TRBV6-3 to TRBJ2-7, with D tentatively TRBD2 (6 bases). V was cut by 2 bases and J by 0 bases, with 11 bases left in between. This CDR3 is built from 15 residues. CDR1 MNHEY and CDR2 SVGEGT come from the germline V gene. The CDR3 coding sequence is TGTGCCAGCAGTTACGGCGGGGCCCCCTCCTACGAGCAGTACTTC. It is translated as CASSYGGAPSYEQYF.

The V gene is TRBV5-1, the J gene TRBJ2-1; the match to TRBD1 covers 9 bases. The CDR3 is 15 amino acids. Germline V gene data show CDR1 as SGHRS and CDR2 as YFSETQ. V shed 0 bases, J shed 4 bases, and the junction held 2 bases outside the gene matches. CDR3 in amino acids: CASSLGGTGYNEQFF. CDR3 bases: TGCGCCAGCAGCTTGGGCGGGACAGGGTACAATGAGCAGTTCTTC.

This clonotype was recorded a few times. For the CDR3, the DNA is TGTGCCAGCAGCCGGACTAGCGGGGACTCCTACGAGCAGTACTTC. This sequence encodes CASSRTSGDSYEQYF. J is TRBJ2-7 and V is TRBV5-6; 12 bases are a match to TRBD2. From germline, CDR1 is SGHDT and CDR2 YYEEEE. The CDR3 runs to 15 residues. V shed 4 bases and J 0 bases; nucleotides not matched to a gene: 2.

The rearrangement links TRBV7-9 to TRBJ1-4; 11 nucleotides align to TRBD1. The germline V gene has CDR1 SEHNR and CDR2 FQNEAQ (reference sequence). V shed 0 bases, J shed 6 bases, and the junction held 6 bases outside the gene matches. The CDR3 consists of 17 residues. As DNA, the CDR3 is TGTGCCAGCAGCTTAGCGAGGACAGGGGGCTTGGATGAAAAACTGTTTTTT. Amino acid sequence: CASSLARTGGLDEKLFF. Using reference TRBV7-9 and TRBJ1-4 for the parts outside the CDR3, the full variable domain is DTGVSQNPRHKITKRGQNVTFRCDPISEHNRLYWYRQTLGQGPEFLTYFQNEAQLEKSRLLSDRFSAERPKGSFSTLEIQRTEQGDSAMYLCASSLARTGGLDEKLFFGSGTQLSVL.

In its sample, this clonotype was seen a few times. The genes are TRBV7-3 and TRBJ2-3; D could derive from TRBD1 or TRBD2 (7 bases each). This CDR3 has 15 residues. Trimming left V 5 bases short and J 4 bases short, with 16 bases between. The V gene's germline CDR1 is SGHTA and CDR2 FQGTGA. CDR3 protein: CASSRAGTAPDTQYF. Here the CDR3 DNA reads TGTGCCAGCAGCCGAGCGGGGACAGCTCCAGATACGCAGTATTTT. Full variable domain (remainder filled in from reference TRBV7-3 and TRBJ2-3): GAGVSQTPSNKVTEKGKYVELRCDPISGHTALYWYRQSLGQGPEFLIYFQGTGAADDSGLPNDRFFAVRPEGSVSTLKIQRTERGDSAVYLCASSRAGTAPDTQYFGPGTRLTVL.

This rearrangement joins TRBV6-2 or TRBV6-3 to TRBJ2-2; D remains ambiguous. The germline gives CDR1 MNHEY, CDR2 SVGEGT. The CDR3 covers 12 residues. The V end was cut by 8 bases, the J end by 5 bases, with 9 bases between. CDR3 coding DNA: TGTGCCAGCGCGGTGGGTACCGGGGAGCTGTTTTTT. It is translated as CASAVGTGELFF.

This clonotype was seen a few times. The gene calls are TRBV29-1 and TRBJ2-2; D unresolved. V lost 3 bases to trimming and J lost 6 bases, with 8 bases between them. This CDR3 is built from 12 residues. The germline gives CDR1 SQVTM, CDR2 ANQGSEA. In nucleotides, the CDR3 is TGCAGCGTTGAGGCTAGTCCCGGGGAGCTGTTTTTT. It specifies CSVEASPGELFF.

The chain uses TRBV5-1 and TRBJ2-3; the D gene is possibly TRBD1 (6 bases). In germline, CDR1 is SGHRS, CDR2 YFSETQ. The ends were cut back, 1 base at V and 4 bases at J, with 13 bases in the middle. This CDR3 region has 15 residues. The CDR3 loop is CASSLWSGESDTQYF. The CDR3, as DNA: TGCGCCAGCAGCTTGTGGTCAGGGGAGTCAGATACGCAGTATTTT.

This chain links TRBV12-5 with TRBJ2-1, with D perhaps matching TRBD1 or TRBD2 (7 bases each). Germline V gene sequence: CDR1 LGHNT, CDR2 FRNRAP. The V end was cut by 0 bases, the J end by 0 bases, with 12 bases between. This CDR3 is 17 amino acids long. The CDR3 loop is CASGLVQGGSSYNEQFF. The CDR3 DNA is TGTGCTAGTGGTTTGGTCCAGGGGGGGAGCTCCTACAATGAGCAGTTCTTC.

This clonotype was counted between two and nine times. The chain's CDR3 is CASSLLDRMTDTQYF. The CDR3 coding sequence is TGTGCCAGCAGCTTATTGGACCGTATGACAGATACGCAGTATTTT. This rearrangement joins TRBV7-8 to TRBJ2-3, with D unresolved. Germline V gene lookup returns CDR1 SGHVS and CDR2 FQNEAQ. The V end lost 2 bases, the J end lost 3 bases, and 12 bases lay between the germline ends. The CDR3 is 15 amino acids.

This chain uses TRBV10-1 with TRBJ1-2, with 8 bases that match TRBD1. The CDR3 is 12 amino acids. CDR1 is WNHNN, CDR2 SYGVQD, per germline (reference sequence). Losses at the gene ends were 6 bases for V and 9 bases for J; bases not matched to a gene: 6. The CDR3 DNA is TGCGCCAGCAGCTCCGGGACAGGACGCTACACCTTC. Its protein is CASSSGTGRYTF.

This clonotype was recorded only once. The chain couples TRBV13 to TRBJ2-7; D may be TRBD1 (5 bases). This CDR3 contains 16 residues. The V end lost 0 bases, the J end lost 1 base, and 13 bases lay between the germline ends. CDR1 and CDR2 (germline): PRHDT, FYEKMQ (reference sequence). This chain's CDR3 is CASSLGWGRTSYEQYF. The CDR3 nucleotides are TGTGCCAGCAGCTTAGGCTGGGGCAGAACTTCCTACGAGCAGTACTTC.

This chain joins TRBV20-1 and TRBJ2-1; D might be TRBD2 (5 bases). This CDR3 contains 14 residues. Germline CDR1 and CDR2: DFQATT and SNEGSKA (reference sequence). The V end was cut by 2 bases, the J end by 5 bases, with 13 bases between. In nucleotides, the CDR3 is TGCAGTGCTAGATGGACGATCGGGGACAATGAGCAGTTCTTC. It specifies CSARWTIGDNEQFF.

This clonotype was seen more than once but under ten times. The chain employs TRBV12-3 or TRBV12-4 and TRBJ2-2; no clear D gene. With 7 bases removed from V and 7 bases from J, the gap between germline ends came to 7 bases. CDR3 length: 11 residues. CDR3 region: CASKLIGELFF. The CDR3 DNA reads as TGTGCCAGCAAACTTATCGGGGAGCTGTTTTTT.

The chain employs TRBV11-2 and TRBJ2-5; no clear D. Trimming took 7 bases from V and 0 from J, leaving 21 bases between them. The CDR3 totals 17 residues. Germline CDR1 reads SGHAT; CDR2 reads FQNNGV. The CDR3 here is CASTPTGGYGNQETQYF. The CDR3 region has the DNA TGTGCCAGCACCCCCACGGGTGGGTACGGAAACCAAGAGACCCAGTACTTC.

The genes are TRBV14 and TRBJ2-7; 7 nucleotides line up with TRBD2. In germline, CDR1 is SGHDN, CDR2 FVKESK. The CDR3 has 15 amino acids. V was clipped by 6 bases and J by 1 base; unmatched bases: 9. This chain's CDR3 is CASRGTGGYSYEQYF. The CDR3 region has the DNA TGTGCCAGCAGGGGTACGGGGGGTTATTCCTACGAGCAGTACTTC.

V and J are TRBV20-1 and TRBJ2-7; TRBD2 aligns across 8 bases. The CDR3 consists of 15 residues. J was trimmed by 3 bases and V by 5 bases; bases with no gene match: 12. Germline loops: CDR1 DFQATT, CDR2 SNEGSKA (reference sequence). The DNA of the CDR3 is TGCAGTGCTCCCATTACGGGAGGGCCAGTCTACGAGCAGTACTTC. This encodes CSAPITGGPVYEQYF.

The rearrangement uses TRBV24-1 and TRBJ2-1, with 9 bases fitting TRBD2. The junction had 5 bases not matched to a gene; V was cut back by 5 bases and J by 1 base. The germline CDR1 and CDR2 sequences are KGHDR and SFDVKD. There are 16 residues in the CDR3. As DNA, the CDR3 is TGTGCCACCAGTGCCTTTAGCGGGAGTTCCTACAATGAGCAGTTCTTC. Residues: CATSAFSGSSYNEQFF.

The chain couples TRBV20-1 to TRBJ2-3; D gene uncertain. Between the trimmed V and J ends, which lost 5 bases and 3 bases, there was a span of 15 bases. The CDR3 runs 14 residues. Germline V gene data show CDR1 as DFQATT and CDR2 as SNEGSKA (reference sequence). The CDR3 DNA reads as TGCAGTGCTCTGGACCAACGTTTAACAGATACGCAGTATTTT. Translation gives CSALDQRLTDTQYF.

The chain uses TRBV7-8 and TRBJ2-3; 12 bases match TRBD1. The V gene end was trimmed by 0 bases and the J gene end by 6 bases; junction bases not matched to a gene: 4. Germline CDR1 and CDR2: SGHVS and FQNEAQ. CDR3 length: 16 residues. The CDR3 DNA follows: TGTGCCAGCAGCTTAGCCGGGACAGGGGGCAGCGATACGCAGTATTTT. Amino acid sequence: CASSLAGTGGSDTQYF.

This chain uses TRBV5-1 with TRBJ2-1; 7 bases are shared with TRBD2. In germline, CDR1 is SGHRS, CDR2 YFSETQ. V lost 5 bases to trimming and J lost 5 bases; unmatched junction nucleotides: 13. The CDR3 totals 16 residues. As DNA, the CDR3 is TGCGCCAGCAGTTTCCTGGGGAGCGGGGCCAACAATGAGCAGTTCTTC. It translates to CASSFLGSGANNEQFF. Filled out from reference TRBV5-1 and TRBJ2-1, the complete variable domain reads KAGVTQTPRYLIKTRGQQVTLSCSPISGHRSVSWYQQTPGQGLQFLFEYFSETQRNKGNFPGRFSGRQFSNSRSEMNVSTLELGDSALYLCASSFLGSGANNEQFFGPGTRLTVL.

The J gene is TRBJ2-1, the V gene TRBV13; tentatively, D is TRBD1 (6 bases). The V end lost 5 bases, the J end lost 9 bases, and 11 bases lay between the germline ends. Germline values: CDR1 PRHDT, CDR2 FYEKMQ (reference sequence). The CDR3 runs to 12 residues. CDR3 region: CASSRTVGEQFF. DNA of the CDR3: TGTGCCAGCAGCCGGACAGTAGGTGAGCAGTTCTTC.

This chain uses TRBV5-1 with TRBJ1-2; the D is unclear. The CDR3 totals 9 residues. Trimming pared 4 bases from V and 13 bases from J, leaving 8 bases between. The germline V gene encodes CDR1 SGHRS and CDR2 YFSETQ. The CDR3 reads CASSPPLTF. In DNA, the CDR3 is TGCGCCAGCAGCCCTCCCCTCACCTTC.

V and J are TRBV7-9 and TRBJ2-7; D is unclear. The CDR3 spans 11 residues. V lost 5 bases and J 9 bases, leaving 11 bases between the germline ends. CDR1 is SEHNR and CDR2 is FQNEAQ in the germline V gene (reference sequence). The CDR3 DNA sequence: TGTGCCAGCAGCCCAGACGAATGGCAGTACTTC. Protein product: CASSPDEWQYF.

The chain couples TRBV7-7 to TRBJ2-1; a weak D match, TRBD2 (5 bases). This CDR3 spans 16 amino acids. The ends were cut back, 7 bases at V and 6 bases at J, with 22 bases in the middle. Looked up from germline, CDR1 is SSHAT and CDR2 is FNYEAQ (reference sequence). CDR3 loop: CASNETRVLGANEQFF. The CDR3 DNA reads TGTGCCAGCAACGAGACAAGGGTATTGGGAGCCAATGAGCAGTTCTTC.

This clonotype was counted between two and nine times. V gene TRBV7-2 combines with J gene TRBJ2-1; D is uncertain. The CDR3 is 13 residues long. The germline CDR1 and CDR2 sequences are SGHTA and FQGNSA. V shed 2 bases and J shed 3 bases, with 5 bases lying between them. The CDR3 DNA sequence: TGTGCCAGCAGCTTAAACTACTACAATGAGCAGTTCTTC. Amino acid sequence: CASSLNYYNEQFF.

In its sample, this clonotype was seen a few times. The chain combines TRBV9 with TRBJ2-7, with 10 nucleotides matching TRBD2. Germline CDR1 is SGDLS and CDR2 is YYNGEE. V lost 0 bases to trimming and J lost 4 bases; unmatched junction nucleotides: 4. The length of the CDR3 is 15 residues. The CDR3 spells CASSVGGTSVYEQYF. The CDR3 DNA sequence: TGTGCCAGCAGCGTAGGAGGGACTAGCGTATACGAGCAGTACTTC.

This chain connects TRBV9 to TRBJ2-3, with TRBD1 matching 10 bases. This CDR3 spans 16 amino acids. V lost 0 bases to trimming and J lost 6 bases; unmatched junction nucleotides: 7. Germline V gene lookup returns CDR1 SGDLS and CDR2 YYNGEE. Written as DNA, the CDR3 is TGTGCCAGCAGCGTAGGCGGGACAGGGGTAAGGGATACGCAGTATTTT. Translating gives CASSVGGTGVRDTQYF.

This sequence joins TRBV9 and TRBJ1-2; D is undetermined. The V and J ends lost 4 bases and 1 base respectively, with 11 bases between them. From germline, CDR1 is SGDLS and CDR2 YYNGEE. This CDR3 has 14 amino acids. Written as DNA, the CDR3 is TGTGCCAGCAGCCCCGACGGACTTAACTATGGCTACACCTTC. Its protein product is CASSPDGLNYGYTF.

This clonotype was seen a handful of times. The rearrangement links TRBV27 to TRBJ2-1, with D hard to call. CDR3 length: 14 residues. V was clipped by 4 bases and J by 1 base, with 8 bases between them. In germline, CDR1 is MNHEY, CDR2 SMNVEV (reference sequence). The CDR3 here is CASSYRGSYNEQFF. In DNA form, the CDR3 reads TGTGCCAGCAGTTATCGAGGTTCCTACAATGAGCAGTTCTTC.